What follows describes a single TCR beta chain. TCRdb's table, derived via immunoSEQ multiplex PCR, lists solely in-frame clones and lacks some. This table has around 130,000 clones, roughly nine tenths appearing once. The data derive from a study of T cell responses to AZD1222 COVID-19 vaccine. The CDR3 is 13 amino acids. Deletions cut 4 bases from V and 7 bases from J, with 14 bases between. Germline V gene data show CDR1 as SQVTM and CDR2 as ANQGSEA. The chain uses TRBV29-1 and TRBJ1-5; D remains unclear. Sequencing was performed on peripheral blood, taken 28 days after the second AZD1222 dose. This TCR was recovered from an adult who received the AZD1222 COVID-19 vaccine. CDR3 sequence: CSVVEADGQPQHF. The CDR3 coding sequence is TGCAGCGTTGTGGAGGCCGACGGGCAGCCCCAGCATTTT.